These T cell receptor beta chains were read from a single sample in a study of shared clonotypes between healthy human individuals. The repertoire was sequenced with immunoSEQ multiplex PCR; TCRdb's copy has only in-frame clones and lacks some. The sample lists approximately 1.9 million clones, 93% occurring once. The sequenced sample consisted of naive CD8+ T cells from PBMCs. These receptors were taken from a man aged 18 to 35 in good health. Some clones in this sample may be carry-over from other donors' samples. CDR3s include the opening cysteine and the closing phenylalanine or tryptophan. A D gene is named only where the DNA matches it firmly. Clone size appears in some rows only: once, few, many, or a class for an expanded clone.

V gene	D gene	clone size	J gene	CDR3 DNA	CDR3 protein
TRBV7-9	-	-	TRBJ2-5	TGTGCCAGCAGCTCACCGCCGGGACCCTGGTACCAAGAGACCCAGTACTTC	CASSSPPGPWYQETQYF
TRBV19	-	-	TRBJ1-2	TGTGCCAGTACAGGGAGGTCTAACTATGGCTACACCTTC	CASTGRSNYGYTF
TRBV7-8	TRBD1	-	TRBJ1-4	TGTGCCAGCAGAATGGACAGGGAAAATGAAAAACTGTTTTTT	CASRMDRENEKLFF
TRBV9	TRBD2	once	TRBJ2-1	TGTGCCAGCAGCGGATCGACTAGCGGGAGGTTTAGCTCCTACAATGAGCAGTTCTTC	CASSGSTSGRFSSYNEQFF
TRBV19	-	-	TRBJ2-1	TGTGCCAGTAGTATAGCGTCCTCCTACAATGAGCAGTTCTTC	CASSIASSYNEQFF
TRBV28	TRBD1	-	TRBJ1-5	TGTGCCAGCAGTTTACGAGGGGGCTATAGCAATCAGCCCCAGCATTTT	CASSLRGGYSNQPQHF
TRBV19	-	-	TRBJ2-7	TGTGCCAGTAGTATATCGGTTTTCTACGAGCAGTACTTC	CASSISVFYEQYF
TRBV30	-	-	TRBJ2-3	TGTGCCTGGACCTACCACAGGGGCACAGATACGCAGTATTTT	CAWTYHRGTDTQYF
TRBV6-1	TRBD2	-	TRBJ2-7	TGTGCCAGCAGTGGCCCACTAGCGGCCCCCTACGAGCAGTACTTC	CASSGPLAAPYEQYF
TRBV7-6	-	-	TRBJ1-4	TGTGCCAGCAGCTTACGGGGGCGGAGTTCGGAAAAACTGTTTTTT	CASSLRGRSSEKLFF
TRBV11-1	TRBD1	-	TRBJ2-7	TGTGCCAGCAGCTTAGAATCGACAGGGGGCGCCTACGAGCAGTACTTC	CASSLESTGGAYEQYF
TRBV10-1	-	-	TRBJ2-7	TGCGCCAGCAGTGAGTCGGGTAGGGGCCCCTACGAGCAGTACTTC	CASSESGRGPYEQYF
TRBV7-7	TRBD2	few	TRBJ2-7	TGTGCCAGCAGCTTAGATCCGACTAGCAACGAGCAGTACTTC	CASSLDPTSNEQYF
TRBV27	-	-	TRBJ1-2	TGTGCCAGCAGTACGACGGATTCCTATGGCTACACCTTC	CASSTTDSYGYTF
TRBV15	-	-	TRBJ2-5	TGTGCCACCGGGGCGACAGGAATCCAAGAGACCCAGTACTTC	CATGATGIQETQYF
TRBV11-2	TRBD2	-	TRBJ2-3	TGTGCCACCGAGAATGAGCGGGGGTACACAGATACGCAGTATTTT	CATENERGYTDTQYF
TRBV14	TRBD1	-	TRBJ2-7	TGTGCCAGCAGCCTTGGACAGGGCTACGAGCAGTACTTC	CASSLGQGYEQYF
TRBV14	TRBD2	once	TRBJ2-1	TGTGCCAGCAGCCAAGTAGCGGGAGGGCGAAATGAGCAGTTCTTC	CASSQVAGGRNEQFF
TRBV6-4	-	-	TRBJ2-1	TGTGCCAGTGCCCCCTCCGTCGTTAATGAGCAGTTCTTC	CASAPSVVNEQFF
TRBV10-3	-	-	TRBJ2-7	TGTGCCATCAGTGAGTCTGGGCCCGAGCAGTACTTC	CAISESGPEQYF
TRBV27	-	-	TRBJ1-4	TGTGCCAGCAGACGGTCCCCGGGGCTTCCCCAAAAACTGTTTTTT	CASRRSPGLPQKLFF
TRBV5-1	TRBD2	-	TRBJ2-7	TGCGCCAGCAGCAAAGGACTAGCGGGAGTTACCGAGCAGTACTTC	CASSKGLAGVTEQYF
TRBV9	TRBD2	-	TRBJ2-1	TGTGCCAGCAGCGCGGGGACTAGCGAGGGCAATGAGCAGTTCTTC	CASSAGTSEGNEQFF